These 25 T cell receptor beta chains share one sample of origin, sequenced in a study of blood T cell repertoires in COVID-19. The data were produced by immunoSEQ multiplex PCR, yet TCRdb's version contains in-frame clones alone and is incomplete. This table holds approximately 97,000 clones, about 87% found once. The specimen sequenced was peripheral blood. The receptors here all came from a human donor in a cohort sampled during active COVID-19.

This chain connects TRBV5-1 to TRBJ2-3; TRBD2 might be the D (6 bases). The CDR3 contains 17 residues. V lost 0 bases, J lost 0 bases, and 14 bases lay in between. CDR1 and CDR2 (germline): SGHRS, YFSETQ. The CDR3 protein is CASSLALGSGSTDTQYF. CDR3 coding DNA: TGCGCCAGCAGCTTGGCCCTGGGTAGCGGTAGCACAGATACGCAGTATTTT.

V usage is TRBV29-1 and J usage is TRBJ1-1; D perhaps matches TRBD1 (6 bases). Trimming removed 3 bases at V and 2 bases at J, with 13 bases between. This CDR3 spans 14 amino acids. CDR1 is SQVTM and CDR2 is ANQGSEA in the germline V gene. In DNA form, the CDR3 reads TGCAGCGTTGACTCGACAGGAACCAACACTGAAGCTTTCTTT. This codes for CSVDSTGTNTEAFF.

This clone occurred a few times. V and J are TRBV28 and TRBJ2-2; 8 nucleotides line up with TRBD2. The length of the CDR3 is 14 residues. Germline V gene lookup returns CDR1 MDHEN and CDR2 SYDVKM. J gave up 6 bases and V 3 bases, and 3 bases lay outside the gene matches. The CDR3 loop reads CASSFSGSAGELFF. DNA of the CDR3: TGTGCCAGCAGTTTCAGCGGGAGTGCCGGGGAGCTGTTTTTT. Full variable domain (missing parts from reference TRBV28 and TRBJ2-2): DVKVTQSSRYLVKRTGEKVFLECVQDMDHENMFWYRQDPGLGLRLIYFSYDVKMKEKGDIPEGYSVSREKKERFSLILESASTNQTSMYLCASSFSGSAGELFFGEGSRLTVL.

The rearrangement uses TRBV14 and TRBJ2-5, with D possibly matching TRBD1 (6 bases). Germline CDR1 SGHDN, CDR2 FVKESK. The germline V and J ends were trimmed by 1 base and 4 bases, with 7 bases remaining between them. The CDR3 sequence is 13 residues long. CDR3 sequence (DNA): TGTGCCAGCAGCCAAGGGGGGCGAGAGACCCAGTACTTC. As protein: CASSQGGRETQYF.

This clone was seen just once. The chain recombines TRBV20-1 with TRBJ2-7, with 8 bases fitting TRBD2. The CDR3 has 16 residues. Germline V gene sequence: CDR1 DFQATT, CDR2 SNEGSKA (reference sequence). J was trimmed by 3 bases and V by 3 bases; bases with no gene match: 13. CDR3 loop: CSASSGTNLARYEQYF. The CDR3 nucleotides read TGCAGTGCTAGTAGCGGGACCAACCTAGCCCGCTACGAGCAGTACTTC.

The chain is built from TRBV18 and TRBJ1-1; 8 positions match TRBD1. CDR1 and CDR2 from the germline V gene are KGHSH and LQKENI. The CDR3 loop spans 14 amino acids. Trimming at V came to 2 bases and at J to 10 bases, leaving 9 bases not matched to a gene. The CDR3 reads CASSPDAGDRGAFF. The CDR3 nucleotides read TGTGCCAGCTCACCAGACGCTGGAGACAGGGGAGCTTTCTTT.

The V and J genes are TRBV24-1 and TRBJ2-2, with a possible D match to TRBD1 (6 bases). The ends were cut back, 7 bases at V and 6 bases at J, with 14 bases in the middle. The CDR3 loop spans 14 amino acids. CDR1 and CDR2 (germline): KGHDR, SFDVKD. The CDR3 nucleotides are TGTGCCACCAGCCCAGGGGCCGGGGCCGGGGAGCTGTTTTTT. It specifies CATSPGAGAGELFF.

The chain employs TRBV5-1 and TRBJ2-1, with TRBD2 matching over 8 bases. Looked up from germline, CDR1 is SGHRS and CDR2 is YFSETQ. The CDR3 spans 15 residues. V trimming: 7 bases; J trimming: 6 bases; junction bases outside the gene matches: 12. CDR3 residues: CASSFLGRASNEQFF. Here the CDR3 DNA reads TGCGCCAGCTCTTTTCTCGGGAGGGCCTCCAATGAGCAGTTCTTC.

This clone was observed a few times. The rearrangement uses TRBV10-2 and TRBJ2-7, with D tentatively TRBD1 (6 bases). Germline CDR1 and CDR2: WSHSY and SAAADI. The CDR3 has 14 residues. Between the trimmed V and J ends, which lost 5 bases and 7 bases, there was a span of 18 bases. CDR3 sequence: CASSLDGTPREQYF. The CDR3 region has the DNA TGCGCCAGCAGTTTAGACGGGACACCTAGGGAGCAGTACTTC.

The chain uses TRBV7-6 and TRBJ2-7, with a tentative D call TRBD2 (5 bases). Germline CDR1 SGHVS, CDR2 FNYEAQ. The CDR3 is 13 amino acids. Between the trimmed V and J ends, which lost 4 bases and 3 bases, there was a span of 10 bases. Here the CDR3 reads CASSSRGLYEQYF. The CDR3 DNA reads TGTGCCAGCAGCTCCCGGGGTCTCTACGAGCAGTACTTC.

The gene calls are TRBV5-5 and TRBJ2-7; perhaps TRBD2 as D (6 bases). V lost 6 bases, J lost 5 bases, and 15 bases lay in between. CDR3 size: 13 residues. Germline V lookup: CDR1 SGHKS, CDR2 YYEKEE (reference sequence). The CDR3 coding sequence is TGTGCCAGCATCTCCCACGGGGGAGACGAGCAGTACTTC. This gives the protein CASISHGGDEQYF.

This clone was detected only once. The genes are TRBV9 and TRBJ2-2, with 8 bases that match TRBD2. This CDR3 has 18 amino acids. Per germline, CDR1 SGDLS and CDR2 YYNGEE. V dropped 2 bases and J dropped 6; count of bases not matched to a gene: 15. CDR3 DNA: TGTGCCAGCAGCGTCCTCGGGGGGGGGAATATGCTACCCGGGGAGCTGTTTTTT. The encoded protein is CASSVLGGGNMLPGELFF.

The rearrangement links TRBV4-1 to TRBJ2-3, with TRBD2 matching over 9 bases. Germline CDR1 is MGHRA and CDR2 is YSYEKL. This CDR3 comprises 17 residues. V lost 0 bases, J lost 4 bases, and 8 bases stayed unmatched. As DNA, the CDR3 is TGCGCCAGCAGCCAAGATCGGCGGGGGGGGATCGCAGATACGCAGTATTTT. It yields the protein CASSQDRRGGIADTQYF.

This chain connects TRBV2 to TRBJ2-7; D might be TRBD2 (5 bases). The CDR3 totals 13 residues. Germline V CDR1 and CDR2: SNHLY, FYNNEI. V lost 7 bases and J lost 2, with 12 bases in between. CDR3 amino acids: CASMASGTYEQYF. CDR3 nucleotides: TGTGCCAGCATGGCAAGCGGCACCTACGAGCAGTACTTC.

The gene calls are TRBV11-3 and TRBJ2-3, with TRBD2 as a possible D gene (7 bases). The CDR3 length is 15 residues. V gave up 5 bases and J gave up 4 bases, with 16 bases separating them. Germline V CDR1 and CDR2: SGHNT, YENEEA. CDR3 DNA: TGTGCCAGCAGCCCCGGGGGCGGGAGCGCAGATACGCAGTATTTT. Residues: CASSPGGGSADTQYF.

V and J are TRBV7-2 and TRBJ2-2, with 7 positions matching TRBD1. Germline CDR1 SGHTA, CDR2 FQGNSA. The CDR3 contains 17 residues. V lost 4 bases and J lost 4; bases outside the gene matches: 12. CDR3 in amino acids: CASSYLAKGAFTGELFF. CDR3 sequence (DNA): TGTGCCAGCAGCTATCTGGCAAAGGGGGCCTTCACCGGGGAGCTGTTTTTT.

This clone has only a few counts. The chain employs TRBV10-1 and TRBJ2-3; D might be TRBD2 (5 bases). The CDR3 contains 15 residues. Trimming left V 0 bases short and J 1 base short, with 8 bases between. Germline values: CDR1 WNHNN, CDR2 SYGVQD (reference sequence). The CDR3 sequence: CASSESSGGTDTQYF. The CDR3 DNA reads TGCGCCAGCAGTGAGTCGAGCGGAGGCACAGATACGCAGTATTTT.

The chain links TRBV18 to TRBJ1-5, with D possibly TRBD1 on 5 matching bases. Per germline, CDR1 KGHSH and CDR2 LQKENI. The CDR3 sequence is 15 residues long. Between the trimmed V and J ends, which lost 5 bases and 0 bases, there was a span of 11 bases. For the CDR3, the DNA is TGTGCCAGCTCATTACGGACAACTAGCAATCAGCCCCAGCATTTT. It encodes CASSLRTTSNQPQHF.

The V call is TRBV28, the J call TRBJ1-2, with TRBD1 matching 7 bases. The V segment lost 7 bases and the J segment 4 bases; nucleotides outside the gene matches: 9. The CDR3 runs 14 residues. CDR1 is MDHEN and CDR2 is SYDVKM in the germline V gene. Here the CDR3 DNA reads TGTGCCAGCACCACCGGGGGACAGACCTATGGCTACACCTTC. This gives the protein CASTTGGQTYGYTF.

This sequence joins TRBV28 and TRBJ1-1; D not certain. This CDR3 is built from 13 residues. In germline, CDR1 is MDHEN, CDR2 SYDVKM. The ends were cut back, 4 bases at V and 10 bases at J, with 16 bases in the middle. The CDR3 region is CASSYSVGVIAFF. CDR3 DNA sequence: TGTGCCAGCAGTTATTCAGTCGGGGTTATAGCTTTCTTT.

The chain employs TRBV5-6 and TRBJ2-1; D is possibly TRBD1 (5 bases). CDR3 length equals 15 residues. Looked up from germline, CDR1 is SGHDT and CDR2 is YYEEEE. Trimming took 1 base from V and 5 from J, leaving 13 bases between them. The CDR3 DNA is TGTGCCAGCAGCTTGTTGGCAGGGATACACAATGAGCAGTTCTTC. Translation: CASSLLAGIHNEQFF.

The chain couples TRBV9 to TRBJ1-1, with D perhaps matching TRBD1 (6 bases). The CDR3 runs to 12 residues. In germline, CDR1 is SGDLS, CDR2 YYNGEE. V was trimmed by 1 base and J by 7 bases, leaving 8 bases between them. This chain's CDR3 is CASSVTGSEAFF. The DNA of the CDR3 is TGTGCCAGCAGCGTAACAGGGAGTGAAGCTTTCTTT. The full variable domain, rest sourced from reference TRBV9 and TRBJ1-1, is DSGVTQTPKHLITATGQRVTLRCSPRSGDLSVYWYQQSLDQGLQFLIQYYNGEERAKGNILERFSAQQFPDLHSELNLSSLELGDSALYFCASSVTGSEAFFGQGTRLTVV.

The V and J genes are TRBV28 and TRBJ1-6; 8 bases are a match to TRBD1. V dropped 3 bases and J dropped 5; count of bases not matched to a gene: 6. The length of the CDR3 is 16 residues. Germline CDR1 reads MDHEN; CDR2 reads SYDVKM. The CDR3 spells CASSFSQGANNSPLHF. The CDR3 DNA reads TGTGCCAGCAGTTTCTCCCAGGGGGCGAATAATTCACCCCTCCACTTT. The full variable domain, rest sourced from reference TRBV28 and TRBJ1-6, is DVKVTQSSRYLVKRTGEKVFLECVQDMDHENMFWYRQDPGLGLRLIYFSYDVKMKEKGDIPEGYSVSREKKERFSLILESASTNQTSMYLCASSFSQGANNSPLHFGNGTRLTVT.

This clone was counted once. The chain recombines TRBV29-1 with TRBJ2-1; weak D call: TRBD1 (7 bases). The CDR3 loop spans 15 amino acids. From germline, CDR1 is SQVTM and CDR2 ANQGSEA. Deletions cut 6 bases from V and 1 base from J, with 16 bases between. The CDR3 DNA reads TGCAGCGTCGCCGCGGGACAGCTGTCCTACAATGAGCAGTTCTTC. It codes for CSVAAGQLSYNEQFF.

This clone was seen just once. The chain has TRBV7-9 and TRBJ2-7, with TRBD1 matching over 8 bases. Losses at the gene ends were 7 bases for V and 7 bases for J; bases not matched to a gene: 9. Per germline, CDR1 SEHNR and CDR2 FQNEAQ (reference sequence). The CDR3 sequence is 13 residues long. The DNA for the CDR3 is TGTGCCAGCACCCCAGGGGGCGAGGCGGAGCAGTACTTC. Translation gives CASTPGGEAEQYF.